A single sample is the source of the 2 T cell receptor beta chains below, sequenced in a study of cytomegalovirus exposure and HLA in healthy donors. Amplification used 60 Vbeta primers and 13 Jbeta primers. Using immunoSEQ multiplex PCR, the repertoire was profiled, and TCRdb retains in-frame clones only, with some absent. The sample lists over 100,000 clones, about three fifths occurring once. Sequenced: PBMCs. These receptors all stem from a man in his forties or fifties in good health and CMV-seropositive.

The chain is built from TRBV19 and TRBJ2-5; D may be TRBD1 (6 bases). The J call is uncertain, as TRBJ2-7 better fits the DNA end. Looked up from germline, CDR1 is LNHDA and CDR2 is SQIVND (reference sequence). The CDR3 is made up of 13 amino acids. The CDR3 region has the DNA TGTGCCAGTAATCCCGGACAGACCTACGAGCAGTACTTC. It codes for CASNPGQTYEQYF.

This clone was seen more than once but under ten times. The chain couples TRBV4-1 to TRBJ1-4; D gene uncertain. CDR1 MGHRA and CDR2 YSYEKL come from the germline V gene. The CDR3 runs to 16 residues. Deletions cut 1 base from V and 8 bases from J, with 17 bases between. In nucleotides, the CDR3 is TGCGCCAGCAGCCAAGTTTCCGGGGTCGGTTACGAAAAACTGTTTTTT. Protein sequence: CASSQVSGVGYEKLFF.